Sequencing of this T cell receptor beta chain was carried out in a study of blood T cells in healthy people across ages. A J-beta primer mix and a sample-barcoded 5' primer were used in a second PCR of about 6 to 12 cycles. TCRdb used MiXCR to reprocess the 5' RACE reads, holding one entry per CDR3 protein. In the table there are approximately 670,000 distinct CDR3 sequences, approximately 40% of which are singletons. J was trimmed by 0 bases and V by 3 bases; bases with no gene match: 2. This CDR3 comprises 14 residues. Germline V gene sequence: CDR1 SGDLS, CDR2 YYNGEE. This clonotype has more than one count but fewer than ten.

This receptor was taken from a man at least 80 years old in good health. Sequencing was performed on blood. The chain couples TRBV9 to TRBJ2-7, with 8 bases lining up with TRBD1. Here the CDR3 reads CASSGTGGSYEQYF. DNA of the CDR3: TGTGCCAGCAGCGGAACAGGGGGCTCCTACGAGCAGTACTTC.